This TCR beta chain is from a study of cytomegalovirus exposure and HLA in healthy donors. For the study at large: A later analysis reported the same platform for the roughly 120 validation repertoires and the 666 first-cohort repertoires.

The method was immunoSEQ multiplex PCR; TCRdb's version includes in-frame clones alone and lacks a portion of them. The sample has 260,000 or so clones; approximately 87% are singletons. Donors were drawn from the roughly 120-subject validation cohort, separate from the 666-subject first cohort. General study points: Using the classifier, cytomegalovirus status was reportedly diagnosed with high specificity and sensitivity.

This CDR3 comprises 15 residues. Trimming cost V 5 bases and J 1 base; bases outside gene matches: 7. From germline, CDR1 is SGHVS and CDR2 FQNEAQ. Of note for this clone: Its antigen is as yet unknown.

The genes are TRBV7-8 and TRBJ2-7; 8 bases line up with TRBD2. Source material: PBMCs. The sequence came from a young man in good health and CMV-seronegative. In nucleotides, the CDR3 is TGTGCCAGCAGCCGCCGGGGGGGGCTATCCTACGAGCAGTACTTC. Amino acid sequence: CASSRRGGLSYEQYF.